This entry lists 14 T cell receptor beta chains sequenced from one sample in a study of T-cell reconstitution after alpha-beta-depleted transplantation in children. During its preparation, the TCRbeta library received unique molecular identifiers. Via MiXCR, TCRdb re-called the PCR reads, giving one row per CDR3 protein. The repertoire holds 700,000 or so distinct CDR3 sequences, with approximately 14% as singletons. The specimen comprised PBMCs, sampled before TCRalphabeta/CD19-depleted stem cell transplant. The receptors stem from a girl aged 2-10 years with congenital amegakaryocytic thrombocytopenia, due to receive a stem cell transplant.

In its sample, this clonotype was seen many times. Here the CDR3 reads CASSLQPYEQYF. DNA of the CDR3: TGTGCCAGCAGCCTACAACCCTACGAGCAGTACTTC. This chain joins TRBV28 and TRBJ2-7; no reliable D call. The CDR3 contains 12 residues. The germline V gene has CDR1 MDHEN and CDR2 SYDVKM. Trimming shortened V by 6 bases and J by 2 bases, and 8 bases separated the two germline ends.

This clonotype occurred many times. The chain carries TRBV20-1 and TRBJ1-5, with TRBD1 as a possible D gene (5 bases). The germline V gene has CDR1 DFQATT and CDR2 SNEGSKA (reference sequence). The CDR3 runs to 12 residues. In DNA, the CDR3 is TGCAGCGGGGGTGATGGCAATCAGCCCCAGCATTTT. Translated: CSGGDGNQPQHF.

In its sample, this clonotype was seen many times. V and J are TRBV20-1 and TRBJ2-4; D is unclear. Trimming cost V 2 bases and J 6 bases, with 11 bases left between them. The CDR3 consists of 13 residues. Germline CDR1 reads DFQATT; CDR2 reads SNEGSKA (reference sequence). CDR3 amino acids: CSARPGQLNIQYF. As DNA, the CDR3 is TGCAGTGCTAGACCCGGGCAGCTAAACATTCAGTACTTC.

V gene TRBV6-5 combines with J gene TRBJ2-7; possible D gene TRBD1, 6 bases. In germline, CDR1 is MNHEY, CDR2 SVGAGI. Trimming removed 4 bases from V and 2 bases from J, with 12 bases in between. The length of the CDR3 is 14 residues. CDR3 region: CASSWTDKTYEQYF. Here the CDR3 DNA reads TGTGCCAGCAGTTGGACAGATAAAACCTACGAGCAGTACTTC.

On this clonotype itself: It is unclear where the CDR3 begins or ends on the DNA, so no DNA is shown, and the CDR3 is as TCRdb lists it. CDR3 protein: CASSTSGGRYGYTF. The genes are TRBV19 and TRBJ1-2. The CDR3 is 14 residues long, counting both termini. Germline CDR1 is LNHDA and CDR2 is SQIVND (reference sequence).

J is TRBJ2-1 and V is TRBV29-1, with D unclear. Trimming shortened V by 4 bases and J by 9 bases, and 7 bases separated the two germline ends. Germline lookup yields CDR1 SQVTM and CDR2 ANQGSEA. The CDR3 totals 10 residues. Written as DNA, the CDR3 is TGCAGCGTTGGGGCATTTGAGCAGTTCTTC. As protein: CSVGAFEQFF.

This clonotype was detected a few times. This rearrangement joins TRBV5-5 to TRBJ2-3; the match to TRBD2 covers 10 bases. The CDR3 sequence is 15 residues long. Germline CDR1 is SGHKS and CDR2 is YYEKEE (reference sequence). Trimming took 4 bases from V and 1 from J; bases not matched to a gene: 3. CDR3 loop: CASSTGTSGTDTQYF. Here the CDR3 DNA reads TGTGCCAGCAGCACCGGGACTAGCGGCACAGATACGCAGTATTTT.

This clonotype was seen only a few times. V is TRBV20-1 and J is TRBJ2-3; D is undetermined. The CDR3 covers 11 residues. Germline V CDR1 and CDR2: DFQATT, SNEGSKA (reference sequence). V was shortened by 5 bases and J by 3 bases, with 6 bases between the two germline ends. The CDR3 sequence is CSAPITDTQYF. CDR3 in DNA: TGCAGTGCTCCCATAACAGATACGCAGTATTTT.

Details on this clonotype: A single base separates this from a much larger clone, so it may be a read error. The chain links TRBV29-1 to TRBJ2-1, with D possibly TRBD2 on 5 matching bases. Trimming pared 8 bases from V and 5 bases from J, leaving 10 bases between. The CDR3 contains 11 residues. Per the germline V gene, CDR1 is SQVTM and CDR2 is ANQGSEA. CDR3 region: CSILAHNEQFF. CDR3 DNA sequence: TGCAGCATTCTAGCACACAATGAGCAGTTCTTC.

The chain has TRBV7-2 and TRBJ2-5; D perhaps matches TRBD1 (5 bases). Trimming took 1 base from V and 5 from J, leaving 14 bases between them. The CDR3 has 15 residues. Germline V gene data show CDR1 as SGHTA and CDR2 as FQGNSA. CDR3 in DNA: TGTGCCAGCAGCTTAGTCGCAGGGTCGGTCGAGACCCAGTACTTC. Protein product: CASSLVAGSVETQYF.

The rearrangement uses TRBV7-2 and TRBJ1-3, with D hard to call. There are 15 residues in the CDR3. Trimming pared 4 bases from V and 4 bases from J, leaving 14 bases between. Looked up from germline, CDR1 is SGHTA and CDR2 is FQGNSA. CDR3 in DNA: TGTGCCAGCAGCTCTCCGGGAGTTTACGGAAACACCATATATTTT. This codes for CASSSPGVYGNTIYF.

The V call is TRBV20-1, the J call TRBJ2-1, with 7 positions matching TRBD2. This CDR3 contains 15 residues. Germline V CDR1 and CDR2: DFQATT, SNEGSKA (reference sequence). The chain's CDR3 is CSSRASGVDHNEQFF. The CDR3 nucleotides read TGCAGCTCGAGGGCTAGCGGAGTCGATCACAATGAGCAGTTCTTC.

The table lists this clonotype with many counts. The CDR3 is CASSDGLQSSYEQYF. The CDR3 DNA reads TGCGCCAGCAGCGACGGACTGCAGAGCTCCTACGAGCAGTACTTC. The chain recombines TRBV5-1 with TRBJ2-7; D perhaps matches TRBD2 (5 bases). This CDR3 is built from 15 residues. Between the trimmed V and J ends, which lost 4 bases and 0 bases, there was a span of 14 bases. Germline loops: CDR1 SGHRS, CDR2 YFSETQ.

This clonotype was found many times. The chain is built from TRBV7-6 and TRBJ2-3; TRBD2 matches 9 bases. V shed 5 bases and J 5 bases; nucleotides not matched to a gene: 8. CDR3 size: 15 residues. Germline CDR1 and CDR2: SGHVS and FNYEAQ. The CDR3 DNA is TGTGCCAGCAGCCTTAGCGGGAGCGGGTTAGATACGCAGTATTTT. Translation gives CASSLSGSGLDTQYF.